This entry lists 19 T cell receptor beta chains sequenced from one sample in a study of human T cells and chemical hapten exposure (dated by TCRdb to the early 2020s). Library preparation was by RACE. Sequenced on a NextSeq 500. The public reads were reanalyzed by TCRdb: fastp trimming at Q25, MiXCR alignment, in-frame beta chains only. Duplicate CDR3 protein sequences are folded into a single record with the most common DNA and genes. Here the sample has approximately 400,000 distinct CDR3 sequences; approximately 5% occur a single time. The top ten clones comprise 2.6% of the sample. In light of the paper, this sample's time point label describes: pre-sensitization, week 0. Per the publication, the treatment or condition label means: therapeutic diphenylcyclopropenone sensitization with weekly scalp DPC. Here the sequenced sample was whole blood, taken in connection with sensitization to the hapten diphenylcyclopropenone (DPC). These receptors were collected from a woman in her forties or fifties with alopecia areata. Some clones in this sample may be carry-over from other donors' samples.

This clonotype has ten or more counts. The genes are TRBV5-1 and TRBJ2-2; no clear D. The length of the CDR3 is 14 residues. V was pared by 2 bases and J by 4 bases, with 9 bases between. Germline V gene lookup returns CDR1 SGHRS and CDR2 YFSETQ. Written as DNA, the CDR3 is TGCGCCAGCAGCTTTCTTACTTCCACCGGGGAGCTGTTTTTT. Its protein is CASSFLTSTGELFF.

In its sample, this clonotype was seen many times. The V call is TRBV7-9, the J call TRBJ2-3, with D perhaps TRBD2 (6 bases). Trimming removed 4 bases from V and 2 bases from J, with 13 bases in between. The CDR3 is 15 residues long. Germline CDR1 and CDR2: SEHNR and FQNEAQ (reference sequence). The CDR3 region is CASSSFSGNTDTQYF. CDR3 bases: TGTGCCAGCAGCTCCTTTAGCGGAAACACAGATACGCAGTATTTT.

This clonotype was seen many times. This chain uses TRBV9 with TRBJ1-4, with TRBD1 matching over 8 bases. Unmatched junction bases numbered 5, after V lost 0 bases and J lost 7 bases. The CDR3 totals 15 residues. Germline V gene lookup returns CDR1 SGDLS and CDR2 YYNGEE. CDR3 in amino acids: CASSVGQGYGEKLFF. In DNA, the CDR3 is TGTGCCAGCAGCGTAGGACAGGGGTATGGTGAAAAACTGTTTTTT.

This clonotype was seen ten or more times. The chain employs TRBV30 and TRBJ2-2; 8 nucleotides match TRBD2. CDR1 is GTSNPN and CDR2 is SVGIG in the germline V gene (reference sequence). The CDR3 spans 12 residues. The ends lost 5 bases at V and 7 bases at J; junction bases unmatched: 3. DNA for the CDR3: TGTGCCTGGGTCGGGACTAGCGGGGAGCTGTTTTTT. This encodes CAWVGTSGELFF.

In this sample, this clonotype turned up a few times. The CDR3 DNA reads TGTGCCAGCAGCTTAGCGCCGATCGACAATTCACCCCTCCACTTT. Protein sequence: CASSLAPIDNSPLHF. The chain is built from TRBV7-2 and TRBJ1-6, with D unresolved. The CDR3 has 15 amino acids. CDR1 SGHTA and CDR2 FQGNSA come from the germline V gene. Trimming stripped 0 bases from V and 7 bases from J, with 10 bases between.

The chain carries TRBV6-2 or TRBV6-3 and TRBJ1-5; possibly TRBD1 for D (5 bases). This CDR3 spans 16 amino acids. The V and J ends lost 2 bases and 6 bases respectively, with 17 bases between them. The germline V gene has CDR1 MNHEY and CDR2 SVGEGT. The DNA for the CDR3 is TGTGCCAGCAGTTACCCCCGAGGAGGGGTTAGTCAGCCCCAGCATTTT. The encoded protein is CASSYPRGGVSQPQHF.

The chain carries TRBV7-8 and TRBJ2-6; 9 bases agree with TRBD1. Germline lookup yields CDR1 SGHVS and CDR2 FQNEAQ. The CDR3 totals 16 residues. V shed 7 bases and J 1 base; nucleotides not matched to a gene: 5. CDR3 loop: CASNRDRVSGANVLTF. The CDR3 coding sequence is TGTGCCAGCAACCGGGACAGGGTATCTGGGGCCAACGTCCTGACTTTC.

This clonotype was detected only a few times. The chain is built from TRBV12-3 or TRBV12-4 and TRBJ1-1; possible D gene TRBD1, 6 bases. The CDR3 sequence is 16 residues long. Trimming left V 1 base short and J 6 bases short, with 18 bases between. The CDR3 bases are TGTGCCAGCAGTTTAGGTCCCCTTACAGGGAAGGCTGAAGCTTTCTTT. This sequence encodes CASSLGPLTGKAEAFF.

The chain links TRBV5-4 to TRBJ2-3, with TRBD2 matching over 9 bases. J gave up 3 bases and V 4 bases, and 6 bases lay outside the gene matches. The CDR3 loop spans 15 amino acids. CDR1 and CDR2 (germline): SGHNT, YYREEE (reference sequence). This CDR3 reads CASSLVSGRTDTQYF. CDR3 DNA sequence: TGTGCCAGCAGCCTAGTAAGCGGGAGGACAGATACGCAGTATTTT.

CDR3 in DNA: TGCACCAGCAGCCAACCCTCCGGGAGGAGTCCAGATACGCAGTATTTT. Protein product: CTSSQPSGRSPDTQYF. The chain couples TRBV1 to TRBJ2-3; the D call in the table, TRBD2, was not verified against the DNA. TRBV1 is a known pseudogene. The CDR3 runs to 16 residues.

In its sample, this clonotype was seen many times. The gene calls are TRBV12-3 or TRBV12-4 and TRBJ2-3; weak D call: TRBD2 (5 bases). The CDR3 covers 16 residues. Trimming removed 9 bases at V and 2 bases at J, with 21 bases between. CDR3 protein: CASRFPAAEYTDTQYF. In DNA, the CDR3 is TGTGCCAGTCGGTTTCCAGCGGCGGAGTACACAGATACGCAGTATTTT.

This clonotype has just a few counts. The chain couples TRBV5-1 to TRBJ1-3; D gene ambiguous. This CDR3 spans 15 amino acids. The ends were cut back, 6 bases at V and 0 bases at J, with 13 bases in the middle. The germline CDR1 and CDR2 sequences are SGHRS and YFSETQ. CDR3 nucleotides: TGCGCCAGCAAACCAGATCTAGACTCTGGAAACACCATATATTTT. Translated: CASKPDLDSGNTIYF.

At least ten counts were recorded for this clonotype. The V call is TRBV18, the J call TRBJ2-1; the D gene is possibly TRBD2 (5 bases). The CDR3 contains 14 residues. The V end lost 3 bases, the J end lost 5 bases, and 11 bases lay between the germline ends. The germline V gene has CDR1 KGHSH and CDR2 LQKENI. This CDR3 reads CASSPEGVDNEQFF. CDR3 in DNA: TGTGCCAGCTCACCCGAGGGAGTCGACAATGAGCAGTTCTTC.

The CDR3 DNA reads as TGTGCCAGCAGCTTCCGGACAGGTGGGATTGAGCAGTTCTTC. This gives the protein CASSFRTGGIEQFF. The chain is built from TRBV6-5 and TRBJ2-1, with TRBD1 matching 7 bases. V lost 6 bases and J lost 9; bases outside the gene matches: 11. The CDR3 is 14 residues long. CDR1 and CDR2 (germline): MNHEY, SVGAGI.

This clonotype was found many times. This chain joins TRBV28 and TRBJ1-6, with unresolved D. The CDR3 contains 15 residues. Germline loops: CDR1 MDHEN, CDR2 SYDVKM. Between the trimmed V and J ends, which lost 6 bases and 10 bases, there was a span of 19 bases. Written as DNA, the CDR3 is TGTGCCAGCAGGGCCCAAGGAGGGTCCAACTCACCCCTCCACTTT. Protein: CASRAQGGSNSPLHF.

This chain joins TRBV25-1 and TRBJ2-7; TRBD2 matches 7 bases. V shed 6 bases and J 4 bases; nucleotides not matched to a gene: 9. CDR3 length: 14 amino acids. The germline gives CDR1 MGHDK, CDR2 SYGVNS. CDR3: CASRSGIPSYEQYF. CDR3 DNA: TGTGCCAGCAGGAGCGGGATCCCCTCATACGAGCAGTACTTC.

This clonotype was seen repeatedly, ten times or more. V is TRBV6-5 and J is TRBJ1-1; 7 bases are shared with TRBD1. This CDR3 region has 14 residues. The germline V gene encodes CDR1 MNHEY and CDR2 SVGAGI. Trimming removed 5 bases from V and 8 bases from J; junction bases left unmatched: 11. In nucleotides, the CDR3 is TGTGCCAGCAGTCTAGGACAGGCTCCAGGGGAAGCTTTCTTT. The encoded protein is CASSLGQAPGEAFF.

The sample holds many counts of this clonotype. V is TRBV29-1 and J is TRBJ2-5; 11 bases line up with TRBD1. Germline trimming cut 8 bases from V and 4 bases from J; bases unmatched to any gene: 3. There are 12 residues in the CDR3. Germline CDR1 is SQVTM and CDR2 is ANQGSEA. The CDR3: CSIGTGGETQYF. In DNA, the CDR3 is TGCAGCATAGGGACAGGGGGAGAGACCCAGTACTTC.

This clonotype was counted ten times or more. This sequence joins TRBV11-2 and TRBJ2-2; D remains unclear. Germline values: CDR1 SGHAT, CDR2 FQNNGV. The CDR3 is 14 residues long. V dropped 5 bases and J dropped 8 bases, with 15 bases sitting between them. CDR3 sequence: CASSQSAEAGELFF. The CDR3 DNA reads TGTGCCAGCAGCCAGTCCGCCGAGGCAGGGGAGCTGTTTTTT. The complete variable domain, with remaining parts taken from reference TRBV11-2 and TRBJ2-2, reads EAGVAQSPRYKIIEKRQSVAFWCNPISGHATLYWYQQILGQGPKLLIQFQNNGVVDDSQLPKDRFSAERLKGVDSTLKIQPAKLEDSAVYLCASSQSAEAGELFFGEGSRLTVL.